Below are 16 T cell receptor beta chains sequenced from a single sample in a study of cytomegalovirus exposure and HLA in healthy donors. The PCR employed 60 Vbeta primers together with 13 Jbeta primers. This table comes from immunoSEQ multiplex PCR, and its TCRdb copy is limited to in-frame clones, with some not included. The sample lists about 92,000 clones, around 70% seen once, with 2.7% in the top ten. The sequenced sample was PBMCs. These TCRs come from a man aged 50-60 years in good health and CMV-seronegative.

The genes are TRBV7-8 and TRBJ1-4; D gene unclear. CDR1 is SGHVS, CDR2 FQNEAQ, per germline. V shed 5 bases and J shed 8 bases, with 18 bases lying between them. The CDR3 has 15 residues. The CDR3 nucleotides are TGTGCCAGCAGCACTAACTCCCGAGGGCGAGAAAAACTGTTTTTT. Residues: CASSTNSRGREKLFF.

Only a few counts were recorded for this clone. This sequence joins TRBV4-1 and TRBJ1-5, with unresolved D. Trimming took off 1 base at V and 1 base at J, with 5 bases between the two ends. Germline V gene lookup returns CDR1 MGHRA and CDR2 YSYEKL. The CDR3 has 14 residues. The CDR3 bases are TGCGCCAGCAGCCAAGGTCCGAGCAATCAGCCCCAGCATTTT. Encoded protein: CASSQGPSNQPQHF.

The chain combines TRBV5-1 with TRBJ2-7; no clear D. V dropped 4 bases and J dropped 3 bases, with 14 bases sitting between them. This CDR3 comprises 14 residues. Per the germline V gene, CDR1 is SGHRS and CDR2 is YFSETQ. The CDR3 sequence is CASSLNRVLYEQYF. CDR3 DNA sequence: TGCGCCAGCAGCCTAAACCGGGTCCTCTACGAGCAGTACTTC.

The rearrangement uses TRBV4-2 and TRBJ2-1; 8 positions agree with TRBD2. CDR1 and CDR2 (germline): LGHNA, YNFKEQ. With V trimmed by 3 bases and J by 4 bases, 8 bases remained unmatched. The CDR3 runs to 16 residues. CDR3 DNA sequence: TGTGCCAGCAGCCAGGAAGGGACTAGGGAGTACAATGAGCAGTTCTTC. Its translation is CASSQEGTREYNEQFF.

The CDR3: CASSLQGGVEKLFF. The CDR3 bases are TGCGCCAGCAGCCTACAGGGGGGTGTTGAAAAACTGTTTTTT. The chain has TRBV4-1 and TRBJ1-4; 8 positions agree with TRBD1. V lost 4 bases, J lost 7 bases, and 5 bases stayed unmatched. This CDR3 comprises 14 residues. Germline V lookup: CDR1 MGHRA, CDR2 YSYEKL.

V gene TRBV14 combines with J gene TRBJ2-2; unclear D gene. V was trimmed by 6 bases and J by 3 bases, leaving 11 bases between them. This CDR3 region has 14 residues. Germline lookup yields CDR1 SGHDN and CDR2 FVKESK. CDR3 residues: CASSPLEHTGELFF. The CDR3 DNA reads TGTGCCAGCAGTCCACTTGAGCACACCGGGGAGCTGTTTTTT.

The genes are TRBV4-3 and TRBJ1-1; a possible D gene is TRBD1 (5 bases). This CDR3 region has 14 residues. Deletions cut 2 bases from V and 3 bases from J, with 10 bases between. Germline V gene lookup returns CDR1 LGHNA and CDR2 YSLEER. The DNA of the CDR3 is TGCGCCAGCAGCCAATTAAGGGGTTACACTGAAGCTTTCTTT. This sequence encodes CASSQLRGYTEAFF.

This clone was detected only a few times. The junction shows a germline mismatch at one end, possibly a read error. The chain employs TRBV6-4 and TRBJ1-2; 9 positions agree with TRBD1. The V gene's germline CDR1 is MRHNA and CDR2 SNTAGT. The CDR3 is 13 amino acids. CDR3 residues: CASSDGTGRATFF. DNA for the CDR3: TGTGCCAGCAGTGACGGGACAGGGCGAGCCACCTTCTTC.

This clone has just one count. This CDR3 reads CAIRRNTEAFF. CDR3 sequence (DNA): TGTGCCATCAGGAGGAACACTGAAGCTTTCTTT. V gene TRBV10-3 combines with J gene TRBJ1-1; D is ambiguous. Germline CDR1 reads ENHRY; CDR2 reads SYGVKD. Trimming stripped 6 bases from V and 1 base from J, with 3 bases between. The CDR3 consists of 11 residues.

V usage is TRBV7-9 and J usage is TRBJ1-4; 11 bases are a match to TRBD1. V lost 6 bases to trimming and J lost 8 bases; unmatched junction nucleotides: 5. Germline V CDR1 and CDR2: SEHNR, FQNEAQ (reference sequence). This CDR3 has 14 amino acids. This chain's CDR3 is CASRTGTGGEKLFF. In DNA form, the CDR3 reads TGTGCCAGCAGGACCGGGACAGGGGGGGAAAAACTGTTTTTT.

The V and J genes are TRBV30 and TRBJ2-5; D may be TRBD2 (6 bases). The CDR3 runs to 15 residues. Germline V gene sequence: CDR1 GTSNPN, CDR2 SVGIG (reference sequence). V was shortened by 5 bases and J by 4 bases, with 20 bases between the two germline ends. CDR3 sequence reads: CAWGGGDLNRETQYF. As DNA, the CDR3 is TGTGCCTGGGGGGGAGGAGACCTCAACCGAGAGACCCAGTACTTC.

The V and J genes are TRBV2 and TRBJ2-5; 7 bases are a match to TRBD2. The CDR3 is 12 residues long. Germline values: CDR1 SNHLY, CDR2 FYNNEI. Trimming cost V 6 bases and J 3 bases; bases outside gene matches: 1. The CDR3, as DNA: TGTGCCAGCAGCGCGGGAGAAGAGACCCAGTACTTC. Protein: CASSAGEETQYF.

This clone was detected only a few times. This chain connects TRBV30 to TRBJ1-5; D perhaps matches TRBD1 (6 bases). The CDR3 loop spans 14 amino acids. Trimming removed 0 bases at V and 5 bases at J, with 11 bases between. Germline CDR1 GTSNPN, CDR2 SVGIG (reference sequence). The CDR3 spells CAWSVRQEDQPQHF. CDR3 coding DNA: TGTGCCTGGAGTGTACGACAGGAAGATCAGCCCCAGCATTTT.

The J gene is TRBJ1-1, the V gene TRBV7-6; 9 bases align to TRBD1. This CDR3 has 19 residues. V lost 1 base to trimming and J lost 8 bases; unmatched junction nucleotides: 20. Looked up from germline, CDR1 is SGHVS and CDR2 is FNYEAQ. The CDR3 DNA reads as TGTGCCAGCAGCTTAGTTTTTGCAAGCCCACATCACAGGGGGCCCGAAGCTTTCTTT. It specifies CASSLVFASPHHRGPEAFF. Using reference TRBV7-6 and TRBJ1-1 for the parts outside the CDR3, the full variable domain is GAGVSQSPRYKVTKRGQDVALRCDPISGHVSLYWYRQALGQGPEFLTYFNYEAQQDKSGLPNDRFSAERPEGSISTLTIQRTEQRDSAMYRCASSLVFASPHHRGPEAFFGQGTRLTVV.

This chain links TRBV4-1 with TRBJ1-5, with D possibly TRBD1 on 6 matching bases. The V gene lost 1 base and the J gene lost 4 bases, with 17 bases spanning the gap. Germline values: CDR1 MGHRA, CDR2 YSYEKL. The length of the CDR3 is 17 residues. The CDR3 loop reads CASSQGFEGRGNQPQHF. Written as DNA, the CDR3 is TGCGCCAGCAGCCAAGGATTCGAGGGGAGGGGGAATCAGCCCCAGCATTTT.

The chain recombines TRBV10-3 with TRBJ2-5; 7 positions match TRBD1. Germline loops: CDR1 ENHRY, CDR2 SYGVKD. CDR3 length: 14 residues. Trimming removed 11 bases from V and 1 base from J; junction bases left unmatched: 10. CDR3 protein: CASQGSLGQETQYF. The CDR3 bases are TGTGCCTCACAGGGGAGTTTGGGCCAAGAGACCCAGTACTTC.